This T cell receptor (beta chain) was captured by sequencing in a study of T cell changes during pregnancy in multiple sclerosis (dated by TCRdb to about 2019). Study-wide context: The study looked at changes in the T cell repertoire across pregnancy in women with multiple sclerosis.

V is cut back by 2 bases and J by 0 bases, with 4 bases in the junction unmatched. Reading the germline V gene gives CDR1 SGHDT and CDR2 YYEEEE. Including cysteine and phenylalanine, the CDR3 has 15 amino acids. The sequence is cut down to CDR3 DNA, 45 bases in frame from base 1. Comments on this clone: The specificity of this receptor is unknown. Base-call qualities are not available, and no considerably larger clone is one nucleotide away.

Library generation was performed with the immunoSEQ multiplex PCR assay. TCRdb holds this immuneACCESS table with in-frame rearrangements only. Some clones are missing; in checked studies, unresolved V genes explain under half, and the rest has no known cause. The sample yields 20,000 to 25,000 clones; around 89% were counted once. The top ten constitute under 8% of the sample. This material consisted of CD8+ T cells from peripheral blood mononuclear cells, taken in the first trimester of pregnancy. The source is a female donor with multiple sclerosis, enrolled in a pregnancy study. The chain is made from TRBV5-6 and TRBJ2-7, with 8 bases in between that match TRBD1. CDR3 region: CASSFRDRSSYEQYF. The sequenced DNA is TGTGCCAGCAGCTTCCGGGACAGGAGCTCCTACGAGCAGTACTTC.